Sequencing of this T cell receptor (beta chain) was carried out in a study of blood T cell repertoires in COVID-19. In the source study's methods: From reference gene primer amplification, estimates of nucleated cell counts were derived. TCRdb's copy holds only in-frame clones and misses some; the assay was immunoSEQ multiplex PCR. From that table come the V and J calls and clone size; the DNA was used to work out D and trimming. The data show about 230,000 clones, roughly 80% seen once. The germline CDR1 and CDR2 sequences are MDHEN and SYDVKM. The CDR3 length is 14 residues. V lost 4 bases to trimming and J lost 7 bases; unmatched junction nucleotides: 5.

The TCR sequence derives from a woman older than 75 with acute or convalescent COVID-19. The sequencing sample was made of peripheral blood. The chain uses TRBV28 and TRBJ1-4; 8 nucleotides agree with TRBD1. CDR3 bases: TGTGCCAGCAGTTCCGGACAGGGTGGTGAAAAACTGTTTTTT. Amino acids: CASSSGQGGEKLFF.